Here is one TCR beta chain with its context. V lost 3 bases to trimming and J lost 8 bases, with 13 bases between them. Per germline, CDR1 LNHDA and CDR2 SQIVND (reference sequence). CDR3 length: 13 amino acids. The sample originates from a study of blood T cell repertoires in COVID-19. Turning to the study itself: The cDNA or gDNA used as material had been derived from T cells, B-cell-depleted T cells, or PBMCs.

Sequencing was performed with immunoSEQ multiplex PCR; in TCRdb, only in-frame clones are kept and a portion is missing. The sample has a few hundred thousand clones; 85% are singletons. Individuals aged about 18 to 89 years were recruited from 24 US areas. Allocation to cohorts depended on clinical history reported by the participants. The specimen sequenced was PBMCs or T cells enriched from blood (not recorded which). The rearrangement uses TRBV19 and TRBJ1-1, with D tentatively TRBD1 (5 bases). The TCR was taken from a woman aged 45-65 years who had recovered from COVID-19. CDR3 nucleotide sequence: TGTGCCAGTAGTATTTTCGGGGGTAAGGAAGCTTTCTTT. This translates into CASSIFGGKEAFF.